These 7 T cell receptor beta chains were all obtained from the same sample, sequenced in a study of T-cell memory formation after mild COVID-19 (dated by TCRdb to 2020 to 2023). Library preparation was by 5' RACE. The data were produced on an Illumina NovaSeq 6000. In-frame beta chains were kept once TCRdb had trimmed the public reads at Q25 with fastp and called clones with MiXCR. A single entry per CDR3 protein holds the most common genes and DNA from its merged rows. The sample table lists 55,000 to 80,000 distinct CDR3 sequences, less than 9.5% of them with a count of one. The ten biggest clones cover 0.95% to 1.3% of the sample. Sequencing input: PBMCs or a T cell subset sorted from them (not recorded which). Receptor source: a man aged 18 to 35 who had mild COVID-19 (a few samples of this study predate the infection). The sample titles of this study are shuffled in the database, so cell type and time point are left out; the donor was told from shared clones.

This clonotype was seen a few times. At one boundary the junction diverges from the germline segment, which might be a read error. The chain uses TRBV5-1 and TRBJ1-3; a possible D gene is TRBD1 (5 bases). The CDR3 is 17 residues long. Germline V gives CDR1 SGHRS, CDR2 YFSETQ. The CDR3 bases are TGCGCCAGCAGCTTGTCGGGTTTTTATGGGGCTGGAAACACCACATATTTT. Its translation is CASSLSGFYGAGNTTYF.

The CDR3 loop is CASSEFGNGKAFF. For the CDR3, the DNA is TGTGCCAGCAGTGAATTCGGCAACGGTAAAGCTTTCTTT. V and J are TRBV6-1 and TRBJ1-1, with D uncertain. This CDR3 is 13 amino acids long. Germline V gene data show CDR1 as MNHNS and CDR2 as SASEGT. Trimming pared 2 bases from V and 9 bases from J, leaving 13 bases between.

This clonotype has a handful of counts. CDR3 nucleotides: TGTGCCAGCAGCTCCAGGGGAGCCAAAAACATTCAGTACTTC. It translates to CASSSRGAKNIQYF. The chain combines TRBV28 with TRBJ2-4; weak D call: TRBD1 (6 bases). Trimming pared 6 bases from V and 0 bases from J, leaving 9 bases between. CDR3 size: 14 residues. Germline loops: CDR1 MDHEN, CDR2 SYDVKM.

This clonotype has more than one count but fewer than ten. V gene TRBV3-1 combines with J gene TRBJ1-5; D gene uncertain. CDR3 size: 14 residues. Trimming removed 3 bases from V and 5 bases from J, with 11 bases in between. From germline, CDR1 is LGHDT and CDR2 YNNKEL (reference sequence). Here the CDR3 DNA reads TGTGCCAGCAGCCATTCGGGCGGCTATCAGCCCCAGCATTTT. Translation: CASSHSGGYQPQHF.

The chain links TRBV20-1 to TRBJ2-7; maybe TRBD2 (6 bases). Germline CDR1 reads DFQATT; CDR2 reads SNEGSKA (reference sequence). The CDR3 sequence is 14 residues long. V was trimmed by 0 bases and J by 5 bases, leaving 14 bases between them. CDR3 residues: CSAREGASVNEQYF. The CDR3 region has the DNA TGCAGTGCTAGAGAAGGGGCTAGCGTCAACGAGCAGTACTTC.

The chain couples TRBV5-1 to TRBJ2-5; D may be TRBD1 or TRBD2 (5 bases each). Germline lookup yields CDR1 SGHRS and CDR2 YFSETQ. The CDR3 loop spans 14 amino acids. The ends were cut back, 4 bases at V and 5 bases at J, with 15 bases in the middle. The CDR3 sequence is CASSRGEGSETQYF. CDR3 bases: TGCGCCAGCAGCCGCGGTGAGGGGAGCGAGACCCAGTACTTC.

In its sample, this clonotype was seen many times. CDR3 loop: CASSWGTGAEQYF. As DNA, the CDR3 is TGCGCCAGCAGCTGGGGGACAGGGGCCGAGCAGTACTTC. The rearrangement joins TRBV5-1 to TRBJ2-7, with 10 positions matching TRBD1. The V gene's germline CDR1 is SGHRS and CDR2 YFSETQ. The length of the CDR3 is 13 residues. Trimming removed 3 bases from V and 6 bases from J; junction bases left unmatched: 3.